Sequencing of this T cell receptor (beta chain) was carried out in a study of T cell changes during pregnancy in multiple sclerosis. The germline CDR1 and CDR2 sequences are KGHSH and LQKENI. Trimming stripped 2 bases from V and 3 bases from J, with 20 bases between. The CDR3 totals 17 residues. Sequencing used immunoSEQ multiplex PCR; TCRdb keeps in-frame clones, though not all of them. Here the sample spans more than 100,000 clones, around 91% being singletons. This receptor was obtained from a female donor with multiple sclerosis, enrolled in a pregnancy study. The sample here was peripheral blood, taken after pregnancy. This sequence joins TRBV18 and TRBJ2-7; a weak D match, TRBD1 (5 bases). Written as DNA, the CDR3 is TGTGCCAGCTCACCAAAAATGGACAAATCTTTCCACTACGAGCAGTACTTC. Its protein is CASSPKMDKSFHYEQYF.